The 32 T cell receptor beta chains below were found in one sample sequenced in a study of blood T cell repertoires in COVID-19. Sequenced by immunoSEQ multiplex PCR; TCRdb stores in-frame clones only, minus some. The sample has about 200,000 clones, 65% to 90% seen once; the top ten hold about 2.4%. Sequencing used peripheral blood. These receptor sequences come from a woman in her 70s with COVID-19, enrolled during active disease.

This CDR3 reads CASSQDLSTGWDGYTF. As DNA, the CDR3 is TGCGCCAGCAGCCAAGATCTTTCGACAGGATGGGATGGCTACACCTTC. The chain links TRBV4-1 to TRBJ1-2; D perhaps matches TRBD1 (6 bases). CDR3 size: 16 residues. The V end was cut by 0 bases, the J end by 6 bases, with 17 bases between. Germline V gene sequence: CDR1 MGHRA, CDR2 YSYEKL.

The rearrangement links TRBV5-6 to TRBJ1-4; TRBD1 matches at 7 bases. CDR1 is SGHDT and CDR2 is YYEEEE in the germline V gene. The CDR3 is 16 residues long. After removal of 2 bases from V and 6 bases from J, the junction contained 10 bases not matched to a gene. CDR3: CASSLKGGGYYEKLFF. The CDR3 DNA reads as TGTGCCAGCAGCTTAAAAGGGGGCGGGTATTATGAAAAACTGTTTTTT.

The chain combines TRBV20-1 with TRBJ2-1; D unclear. The CDR3 runs 8 residues. CDR1 is DFQATT and CDR2 is SNEGSKA in the germline V gene (reference sequence). Trimming stripped 3 bases from V and 14 bases from J, with 5 bases between. The CDR3 DNA is TGCAGTGCTAGCTATAAGTTCTTC. Protein sequence: CSASYKFF.

This chain links TRBV7-9 with TRBJ1-2; maybe TRBD1 (6 bases). Germline V gene data show CDR1 as SEHNR and CDR2 as FQNEAQ (reference sequence). The germline V and J ends were trimmed by 5 bases and 5 bases, with 15 bases remaining between them. There are 14 residues in the CDR3. CDR3 sequence: CASSQGGPIYGYTF. The CDR3 nucleotides read TGTGCCAGCAGCCAAGGGGGACCGATATATGGCTACACCTTC.

This sequence joins TRBV10-3 and TRBJ2-1; 8 positions match TRBD2. The CDR3 has 16 amino acids. In germline, CDR1 is ENHRY, CDR2 SYGVKD. Losses at the gene ends were 0 bases for V and 10 bases for J; bases not matched to a gene: 11. CDR3 DNA: TGTGCCATCAGTGAGTCGAGGCCCCTAGCGGGTAGGGAGCAGTTCTTC. Protein product: CAISESRPLAGREQFF.

The rearrangement links TRBV10-3 to TRBJ2-5; D may be TRBD2 (6 bases). Trimming took 6 bases from V and 1 from J, leaving 15 bases between them. The germline V gene encodes CDR1 ENHRY and CDR2 SYGVKD. The CDR3 is 15 residues long. CDR3 region: CAIRGGGESQETQYF. In DNA, the CDR3 is TGTGCCATCAGGGGAGGAGGCGAGAGCCAAGAGACCCAGTACTTC.

The chain employs TRBV27 and TRBJ1-5; 8 bases are a match to TRBD1. Germline V gene sequence: CDR1 MNHEY, CDR2 SMNVEV (reference sequence). J was trimmed by 6 bases and V by 5 bases; bases with no gene match: 9. This CDR3 has 15 amino acids. CDR3 amino acids: CASSPLDREFQPQHF. The CDR3 DNA reads TGTGCCAGCAGTCCGTTGGACAGGGAGTTTCAGCCCCAGCATTTT.

The V and J genes are TRBV5-1 and TRBJ1-1, with 7 nucleotides matching TRBD1. The CDR3 consists of 16 residues. The germline V gene has CDR1 SGHRS and CDR2 YFSETQ. Trimming removed 0 bases from V and 0 bases from J; junction bases left unmatched: 5. CDR3 DNA: TGCGCCAGCAGCTTGGTGCAGGGGGGCCTGAACACTGAAGCTTTCTTT. It encodes CASSLVQGGLNTEAFF.

The chain recombines TRBV6-5 with TRBJ2-1, with D possibly TRBD2 on 5 matching bases. Trimming took off 9 bases at V and 9 bases at J, with 15 bases between the two ends. The germline gives CDR1 MNHEY, CDR2 SVGAGI. This CDR3 has 12 residues. CDR3 protein: CASRLAAPEQFF. The CDR3 DNA follows: TGTGCCAGTCGGCTAGCTGCCCCTGAGCAGTTCTTC.

This sequence joins TRBV19 and TRBJ1-6; TRBD1 matches at 7 bases. Germline values: CDR1 LNHDA, CDR2 SQIVND (reference sequence). The V gene end was trimmed by 4 bases and the J gene end by 2 bases; junction bases not matched to a gene: 5. The CDR3 runs 16 residues. DNA for the CDR3: TGTGCCAGTAGTACTACCGGGACAGCCTATAATTCACCCCTCCACTTT. It translates to CASSTTGTAYNSPLHF.

This sequence joins TRBV4-3 and TRBJ2-3; D is perhaps TRBD1 (6 bases). CDR1 is LGHNA, CDR2 YSLEER, per germline. Trimming left V 0 bases short and J 0 bases short, with 13 bases between. This CDR3 contains 17 residues. CDR3 sequence (DNA): TGCGCCAGCAGCCAAGATTTGAACAGGGCGAGCACAGATACGCAGTATTTT. Protein sequence: CASSQDLNRASTDTQYF.

V is TRBV7-9 and J is TRBJ1-4; the D gene is possibly TRBD1 (5 bases). V lost 1 base, J lost 8 bases, and 11 bases lay in between. CDR1 is SEHNR and CDR2 is FQNEAQ in the germline V gene (reference sequence). The CDR3 sequence is 14 residues long. CDR3 amino acids: CASSLGQGLEKLFF. CDR3 DNA sequence: TGTGCCAGCAGCTTAGGCCAGGGATTGGAAAAACTGTTTTTT.

V is TRBV7-6 and J is TRBJ1-2; maybe TRBD1 (5 bases). Trimming cost V 7 bases and J 4 bases, with 13 bases left between them. The CDR3 covers 13 residues. Germline V CDR1 and CDR2: SGHVS, FNYEAQ. The CDR3 nucleotides are TGTGCCAGCAACCAGGGACTTCTCTATGGCTACACCTTC. The encoded protein is CASNQGLLYGYTF.

This chain links TRBV5-6 with TRBJ1-1, with TRBD1 matching over 10 bases. This CDR3 is 15 amino acids long. The trim removed 3 bases at V and 0 bases at J, leaving 2 bases unmatched. CDR1 and CDR2 (germline): SGHDT, YYEEEE. The CDR3 loop is CASSWGQGMNTEAFF. CDR3 coding DNA: TGTGCCAGCAGCTGGGGACAGGGGATGAACACTGAAGCTTTCTTT.

This chain uses TRBV10-1 with TRBJ1-5; 8 bases map to TRBD1. The CDR3 consists of 19 residues. The J segment lost 0 bases and the V segment lost 7 bases, leaving 17 bases of the junction unmatched. Germline values: CDR1 WNHNN, CDR2 SYGVQD (reference sequence). CDR3 in amino acids: CASTEDRGQFPYSNQPQHF. CDR3 sequence (DNA): TGCGCCAGCACTGAAGACAGGGGTCAATTCCCTTATAGCAATCAGCCCCAGCATTTT.

The chain combines TRBV4-2 with TRBJ1-5; 8 bases agree with TRBD1. The CDR3 contains 16 residues. Per the germline V gene, CDR1 is LGHNA and CDR2 is YNFKEQ. V gave up 3 bases and J gave up 2 bases; unmatched junction bases: 6. CDR3 DNA: TGTGCCAGCAGCCACCAAGCGGACAGGGGCAATCAGCCCCAGCATTTT. Encoded protein: CASSHQADRGNQPQHF.

This rearrangement joins TRBV5-5 to TRBJ2-7, with TRBD1 identical over 9 bases. CDR1 and CDR2 (germline): SGHKS, YYEKEE (reference sequence). Trimming cost V 4 bases and J 3 bases; bases outside gene matches: 5. The CDR3 extends over 14 amino acids. Here the CDR3 reads CASSRDRAVYEQYF. The CDR3 DNA is TGTGCCAGCAGCAGGGACAGGGCTGTCTACGAGCAGTACTTC.

The chain is built from TRBV5-1 and TRBJ1-2; 7 positions match TRBD1. This CDR3 is 15 amino acids long. CDR1 and CDR2 from the germline V gene are SGHRS and YFSETQ. With V trimmed by 0 bases and J by 4 bases, 6 bases remained unmatched. This chain's CDR3 is CASSLGGQHSYGYTF. CDR3 nucleotide sequence: TGCGCCAGCAGCTTGGGGGGACAGCATAGCTATGGCTACACCTTC.

V and J are TRBV6-5 and TRBJ1-4; D remains unclear. The V gene's germline CDR1 is MNHEY and CDR2 SVGAGI. V was trimmed by 2 bases and J by 4 bases, leaving 14 bases between them. This CDR3 is built from 16 residues. The CDR3 is CASSYGGLNRNEKLFF. The CDR3 DNA reads as TGTGCCAGCAGTTACGGAGGATTGAACCGTAATGAAAAACTGTTTTTT.

The rearrangement links TRBV3-1 (or the pseudogene TRBV3-2) to TRBJ2-3; 9 bases map to TRBD2. V shed 2 bases and J 6 bases; nucleotides not matched to a gene: 18. The CDR3 contains 19 residues. The V gene's germline CDR1 is LGHDT and CDR2 YNNKEL (reference sequence). The DNA for the CDR3 is TGTGCCAGCAGCCAAACTCCGAAGCTATTAGCGGGGGCGTCTGATACGCAGTATTTT. The encoded protein is CASSQTPKLLAGASDTQYF.

The V call is TRBV19, the J call TRBJ1-5, with unresolved D. The CDR3 is 16 amino acids. Germline CDR1 LNHDA, CDR2 SQIVND (reference sequence). Trimming removed 5 bases from V and 5 bases from J, with 19 bases in between. The CDR3 protein is CASSPGVGVFDQPQHF. CDR3 coding DNA: TGTGCCAGTAGTCCCGGGGTGGGAGTCTTCGATCAGCCCCAGCATTTT.

The chain has TRBV27 and TRBJ2-5; possible D gene TRBD2, 6 bases. The CDR3 consists of 12 residues. Germline assignment: CDR1 MNHEY and CDR2 SMNVEV (reference sequence). The V and J ends lost 5 bases and 5 bases respectively, with 9 bases between them. The DNA for the CDR3 is TGTGCCAGCAGTAATCGGGGGGAGACCCAGTACTTC. It codes for CASSNRGETQYF.

This clone was detected once. This chain joins TRBV6-2 or TRBV6-3 and TRBJ2-2; 8 bases map to TRBD1. The CDR3 length is 14 residues. V trimming: 6 bases; J trimming: 3 bases; junction bases outside the gene matches: 3. Germline CDR1 and CDR2: MNHEY and SVGEGT. DNA of the CDR3: TGTGCCAGCAGCCAGACAGGGGACACCGGGGAGCTGTTTTTT. Its protein product is CASSQTGDTGELFF.

The J gene is TRBJ1-3, the V gene TRBV5-5; D uncertain. The CDR3 covers 15 residues. Germline CDR1 reads SGHKS; CDR2 reads YYEKEE (reference sequence). V was shortened by 3 bases and J by 2 bases, with 12 bases between the two germline ends. CDR3 amino acids: CASSSNPGAGNTIYF. CDR3 DNA sequence: TGTGCCAGCAGCTCGAACCCCGGGGCTGGAAACACCATATATTTT.

This clone was recorded a few times. CDR3 amino acids: CASSYSQQGGKLFF. The CDR3 DNA is TGTGCCAGCAGTTATTCCCAACAGGGGGGGAAACTGTTTTTT. The chain is built from TRBV6-6 and TRBJ1-4; 8 nucleotides line up with TRBD1. V gave up 3 bases and J gave up 11 bases; unmatched junction bases: 8. The CDR3 consists of 14 residues. The germline gives CDR1 MNHNY, CDR2 SVGAGI (reference sequence).

V gene TRBV7-3 combines with J gene TRBJ2-1; 9 bases match TRBD1. The V gene's germline CDR1 is SGHTA and CDR2 FQGTGA. This CDR3 has 15 amino acids. V was clipped by 4 bases and J by 0 bases; unmatched bases: 1. The CDR3 nucleotides read TGTGCCAGCAGCTCGGACAGGGGCTCCTACAATGAGCAGTTCTTC. It specifies CASSSDRGSYNEQFF.

The V call is TRBV2, the J call TRBJ1-1, with TRBD1 as a possible D gene (5 bases). CDR3 length equals 14 residues. V was shortened by 8 bases and J by 5 bases, with 18 bases between the two germline ends. Looked up from germline, CDR1 is SNHLY and CDR2 is FYNNEI. CDR3 nucleotide sequence: TGTGCCAGCCGCGAACGGTGGGGGAGGACTGAAGCTTTCTTT. It codes for CASRERWGRTEAFF.

This chain links TRBV28 with TRBJ2-3; 8 positions agree with TRBD1. Per germline, CDR1 MDHEN and CDR2 SYDVKM. The V gene end was trimmed by 5 bases and the J gene end by 0 bases; junction bases not matched to a gene: 7. The CDR3 runs to 16 residues. CDR3 region: CASSDFDRGSTDTQYF. Written as DNA, the CDR3 is TGTGCCAGCAGTGATTTCGACAGGGGAAGCACAGATACGCAGTATTTT.

The rearrangement joins TRBV10-1 to TRBJ1-2, with 12 nucleotides matching TRBD1. The CDR3 runs to 14 residues. J lost 8 bases, V lost 4 bases, and 5 bases had no gene match. Germline values: CDR1 WNHNN, CDR2 SYGVQD (reference sequence). CDR3 nucleotides: TGCGCCAGCAGTGGGGACAGGGGGCCGGAAGGCTACACCTTC. Its protein is CASSGDRGPEGYTF.

This clone was picked up a small number of times. The chain is built from TRBV18 and TRBJ2-7; a weak D match, TRBD2 (5 bases). Looked up from germline, CDR1 is KGHSH and CDR2 is LQKENI. The CDR3 totals 15 residues. The V end was cut by 3 bases, the J end by 0 bases, with 12 bases between. The CDR3 here is CASSPSGRDSYEQYF. CDR3 in DNA: TGTGCCAGCTCACCCAGCGGTCGGGACTCCTACGAGCAGTACTTC.

The rearrangement links TRBV4-1 to TRBJ2-7, with unresolved D. The germline V gene encodes CDR1 MGHRA and CDR2 YSYEKL. Trimming took 0 bases from V and 0 from J, leaving 12 bases between them. The CDR3 covers 16 residues. The chain's CDR3 is CASSQEVGWSSYEQYF. The DNA of the CDR3 is TGCGCCAGCAGCCAAGAGGTCGGGTGGAGCTCCTACGAGCAGTACTTC.

On this clone itself: Different DNA sequences within this sample yield the same CDR3. The V call is TRBV7-2, the J call TRBJ2-3; TRBD2 is a possible D gene (5 bases). Trimming pared 1 base from V and 3 bases from J, leaving 11 bases between. The CDR3 is made up of 15 amino acids. Germline-derived CDR1 and CDR2 are SGHTA and FQGNSA. The CDR3: CASSLVGRNTDTQYF. The CDR3 DNA reads as TGTGCCAGCAGCTTAGTAGGGAGAAATACAGATACGCAGTATTTT.